This TCR beta chain was obtained from a study of shared clonotypes between healthy human individuals. The assay used deep level. Original methodology: Junction-only immunoSEQ data arrived without quality scores, meaning filtering differed. TCRdb keeps only in-frame clones here, not all; method: immunoSEQ multiplex PCR. That table gives V, J and clone size, and the DNA gave D and trimming. Of about 490,000 clones listed, about 72% are singletons. This TCR was recovered from a woman aged 40-49 years in good health. Some clones in this sample may be carry-over from other donors' samples. The sequencing sample was made of PBMCs.

This chain's CDR3 is CASSLGASGTPYEQYF. In nucleotides, the CDR3 is TGTGCCAGCAGCTTAGGGGCTAGCGGGACCCCCTACGAGCAGTACTTC. This chain connects TRBV7-8 to TRBJ2-7; the match to TRBD2 covers 9 bases. The CDR3 loop spans 16 amino acids. The J segment lost 2 bases and the V segment lost 1 base, leaving 6 bases of the junction unmatched. The germline V gene encodes CDR1 SGHVS and CDR2 FQNEAQ.